These T cell receptor beta chains were read from a single sample in a study of regulatory T cells in long-lasting Graves disease. MiXCR, run by TCRdb on the multiplex PCR reads, gives a single entry per CDR3 protein. The table has more than 350,000 distinct CDR3 sequences, under 15% seen once. The same data also went into a second study, on T cells in Graves' hyperthyroidism and ophthalmopathy.

The input for sequencing was peripheral blood mononuclear cells (PBMCs), taken at new diagnosis, from a patient treated with antithyroid drugs. These receptors originate from a woman in her twenties or thirties with Graves disease. CDR3s include the opening cysteine and the closing phenylalanine or tryptophan. Fields, in order: J gene, clone size, V gene, D gene, CDR3 protein, CDR3 DNA. The D gene is left open where the match is weak. Clone size is shown for a subset of rows, as once, few, many or a class of expanded clone.

>TRBJ1-5|many|TRBV6-1|NA
CASSELWGLGPQPQHF
TGTGCCAGCAGTGAATTGTGGGGATTAGGGCCTCAGCCCCAGCATTTT
>TRBJ2-7|many|TRBV7-2|NA
CASSPAAAYEQYF
TGTGCCAGCAGCCCCGCGGCGGCCTACGAGCAGTACTTC
>TRBJ2-5|NA|TRBV20-1|NA
CSDRFETQYF
TGCAGTGATAGATTTGAGACCCAGTACTTC
>TRBJ2-1|NA|TRBV27|NA
CASSLSRERAKNIRYF
TGTGCCAGCAGTTTATCGAGGGAGCGAGCCAAAAACATTCGGTACTTC
>TRBJ2-2|many|TRBV7-9|NA
CASSWRRGAGELFF
TGTGCCAGCAGCTGGCGCAGGGGTGCCGGGGAGCTGTTTTTT
>TRBJ1-1|few|TRBV6-2/TRBV6-3|NA
CASSSPHTGEPEAFF
TGTGCCAGCAGTTCCCCCCACACCGGGGAGCCTGAAGCTTTCTTT
>TRBJ2-2|few|TRBV19|NA
CASSSGTLNTGELFF
TGTGCCAGTAGCTCCGGGACATTGAACACCGGGGAGCTGTTTTTT
>TRBJ2-7|many|TRBV12-3/TRBV12-4|NA
CASSSGLWYAYEQYF
TGTGCCAGCAGTTCAGGGTTGTGGTACGCCTACGAGCAGTACTTC
>TRBJ1-2|many|TRBV28|NA
CASSFGTESYGYTF
TGTGCCAGCAGTTTCGGGACGGAATCCTATGGCTACACCTTC
>TRBJ1-2|NA|TRBV12-3/TRBV12-4|NA
CASSRLWGREVNYGYTF
TGTGCCAGCAGCCGACTTTGGGGGAGGGAAGTTAACTATGGCTACACCTTC
>TRBJ2-1|many|TRBV2|TRBD2
CASSLLPGTSGSEQFF
TGTGCCAGCAGTCTCCTCCCCGGGACTAGTGGTAGTGAGCAGTTCTTC
>TRBJ2-1|many|TRBV30|NA
CAWSVSENEQFF
TGTGCCTGGAGTGTCAGCGAGAATGAGCAGTTCTTC
>TRBJ1-1|few|TRBV5-6|NA
CASREGGGTEAFF
TGTGCCAGCAGAGAGGGGGGAGGCACTGAAGCTTTCTTT
>TRBJ1-2|many|TRBV20-1|NA
CSAFRSGGSYGYTF
TGCAGTGCTTTCCGTTCCGGTGGTAGCTATGGCTACACCTTC
>TRBJ2-5|many|TRBV30|NA
CAWSVPPKTQYF
TGTGCCTGGAGTGTACCCCCGAAGACCCAGTACTTC
>TRBJ2-1|many|TRBV30|TRBD2
CAWIKGTGLAGYNEQFF
TGTGCCTGGATCAAAGGTACAGGGCTAGCGGGGTACAATGAGCAGTTCTTC
>TRBJ2-1|many|TRBV27|TRBD1
CASSQGVNNEQFF
TGTGCCAGCTCACAGGGGGTGAACAATGAGCAGTTCTTC
>TRBJ2-1|NA|TRBV4-1|TRBD2
CASSRTSGVDSYNEQFF
TGCGCCAGCAGCCGGACTAGCGGGGTCGACTCCTACAATGAGCAGTTCTTC
>TRBJ1-4|many|TRBV11-3|NA
CASSLSTALATNEKLFF
TGTGCCAGCAGCTTAAGCACAGCCCTTGCAACTAATGAAAAACTGTTTTTT
>TRBJ2-6|NA|TRBV29-1|NA
CSVWVSGANVLTF
TGCAGCGTATGGGTCTCTGGGGCCAACGTCCTGACTTTC
>TRBJ2-3|many|TRBV12-5|NA
CATSLHTQYF
TGTGCCACGTCACTACATACGCAGTATTTT
>TRBJ1-4|NA|TRBV9|TRBD1
CASSVRGQENEKLFF
TGTGCCAGCAGCGTTCGCGGACAGGAGAATGAAAAACTGTTTTTT
>TRBJ1-2|once|TRBV20-1|NA
CSASVRESSYGYTF
TGCAGTGCTAGCGTCCGCGAGTCGAGCTATGGCTACACCTTC
>TRBJ1-1|many|TRBV10-3|NA
CAISEANSGPGKAFF
TGTGCCATCAGTGAGGCGAACTCGGGTCCAGGGAAAGCTTTCTTT
>TRBJ2-7|once|TRBV10-3|TRBD2
CAISEEPTSGREQYF
TGTGCCATCAGTGAGGAGCCTACTAGCGGGAGGGAGCAGTACTTC
>TRBJ2-7|many|TRBV7-8|NA
CASSHYPTGGDYEQYF
TGTGCCAGCAGCCACTACCCGACAGGAGGGGACTACGAGCAGTACTTC
>TRBJ2-5|NA|TRBV5-4|NA
CASSLKPETQYF
TGTGCCAGCAGCTTGAAGCCAGAGACCCAGTACTTC